This T cell receptor beta chain was recorded in a study of cytomegalovirus exposure and HLA in healthy donors. Study-wide background: A later analysis reported the 90 to 150 validation repertoires used the same platform as the approximately 700 first-cohort repertoires. Study-level results: According to the study, around 180 TCR beta chains were cytomegalovirus-associated. The classifier was said to identify cytomegalovirus status with high specificity and sensitivity.

Method: immunoSEQ multiplex PCR; TCRdb's copy keeps in-frame clones and lacks some. The table has 200,000 or so clones, 85% to 95% seen once; the top ten hold approximately 1%. Comments on this clone: Its antigen remains unknown.

V gave up 5 bases and J gave up 0 bases; unmatched junction bases: 10. The CDR3 is 16 residues long. Germline-derived CDR1 and CDR2 are MDHEN and SYDVKM. The chain links TRBV28 to TRBJ2-7; 7 positions agree with TRBD1. Material: PBMCs. The clonotype originates from a woman between 18 and 30 years old in good health and CMV-seronegative. The CDR3 DNA reads as TGTGCCAGCAGTCTAACTTCCGGGACAGCCTCCTACGAGCAGTACTTC. Protein: CASSLTSGTASYEQYF.